This TCR beta chain comes out of a study of tumor and adjacent non-tumor tissue in lung cancer. Germline CDR1 and CDR2: WSHSY and SAAADI. This CDR3 is built from 14 residues. Three rounds of nested PCR, following a modified ARM-PCR protocol, produced the TCRbeta library. TCRdb itself ran the multiplex PCR reads through MiXCR, one entry per CDR3 protein. The table includes roughly 120,000 distinct CDR3 sequences, over 75% detected once. This clonotype has just one count. This sample's RNA came from whole unsorted tissue. This chain connects TRBV10-2 to TRBJ2-2, with a weak D call TRBD1 (6 bases). Material: lung tumor tissue. The source of this sequence is a man in his 70s with non-small cell lung cancer. CDR3 amino acids: CVSKRDTNTGELFF. The CDR3 DNA reads as TGCGTTAGCAAGAGGGACACTAACACCGGGGAGCTGTTTTTT.